The 30 T cell receptor beta chains in this list originate from one sample, sequenced in a study of T cell responses to AZD1222 COVID-19 vaccine. Profiling relied on immunoSEQ multiplex PCR, and the TCRdb table lists in-frame clones only, not all of them. Of some 110,000 clones in the sample, 75% to 90% were seen once. The material sequenced was peripheral blood, taken on day 0 of MenACWY control vaccination. These receptors all stem from an adult in good health.

The chain links TRBV27 to TRBJ2-5; D not resolved. The CDR3 is 12 residues long. Trimming stripped 9 bases from V and 4 bases from J, with 12 bases between. Per the germline V gene, CDR1 is MNHEY and CDR2 is SMNVEV (reference sequence). The CDR3 region is CARKRWRETQYF. CDR3 nucleotide sequence: TGTGCCAGAAAAAGGTGGAGAGAGACCCAGTACTTC.

The chain's CDR3 is CASSQSGGPNEQFF. The CDR3 DNA reads TGTGCCAGCAGCCAAAGCGGGGGCCCCAATGAGCAGTTCTTC. This chain links TRBV7-3 with TRBJ2-1; 8 bases match TRBD2. This CDR3 contains 14 residues. J gave up 6 bases and V 5 bases, and 6 bases lay outside the gene matches. From germline, CDR1 is SGHTA and CDR2 FQGTGA.

J is TRBJ1-2 and V is TRBV6-5, with a possible D match to TRBD1 (6 bases). Trimming shortened V by 5 bases and J by 6 bases, and 13 bases separated the two germline ends. Germline V lookup: CDR1 MNHEY, CDR2 SVGAGI. This CDR3 is 13 amino acids long. The chain's CDR3 is CASSTQGTDGYTF. CDR3 coding DNA: TGTGCCAGCAGTACCCAGGGGACGGATGGCTACACCTTC.

The genes are TRBV28 and TRBJ2-3, with a weak D call TRBD1 (5 bases). There are 14 residues in the CDR3. V lost 3 bases and J lost 1, with 8 bases in between. CDR1 MDHEN and CDR2 SYDVKM come from the germline V gene. CDR3 in amino acids: CASSLQQGTDTQYF. The CDR3 bases are TGTGCCAGCAGTTTGCAACAGGGCACAGATACGCAGTATTTT.

The chain has TRBV4-1 and TRBJ1-6; 7 bases align to TRBD1. Germline-derived CDR1 and CDR2 are MGHRA and YSYEKL. This CDR3 spans 15 amino acids. V lost 0 bases to trimming and J lost 10 bases; unmatched junction nucleotides: 6. CDR3 sequence: CASSQEKGAGSPLHF. The CDR3 region has the DNA TGCGCCAGCAGCCAAGAGAAGGGGGCAGGATCACCCCTCCACTTT.

V and J are TRBV28 and TRBJ1-5; weak D call: TRBD1 (6 bases). This CDR3 contains 14 residues. Germline assignment: CDR1 MDHEN and CDR2 SYDVKM. V was cut by 4 bases and J by 7 bases, with 14 bases left in between. The CDR3 here is CASSSNRARQPQHF. The CDR3 nucleotides read TGTGCCAGCAGTTCCAACAGGGCGAGGCAGCCCCAGCATTTT.

The V and J genes are TRBV7-9 and TRBJ1-1, with D perhaps matching TRBD1 (5 bases). V gave up 4 bases and J gave up 1 base, with 16 bases separating them. This CDR3 region has 16 residues. CDR1 is SEHNR, CDR2 FQNEAQ, per germline (reference sequence). The CDR3 DNA follows: TGTGCCAGCAGCTCCACCGACAGACTAAGGAACACTGAAGCTTTCTTT. Amino acid sequence: CASSSTDRLRNTEAFF.

This clone was seen once. The chain recombines TRBV10-3 with TRBJ1-2; a possible D gene is TRBD1 (6 bases). Between the trimmed V and J ends, which lost 10 bases and 2 bases, there was a span of 17 bases. The CDR3 is 14 residues long. The germline V gene has CDR1 ENHRY and CDR2 SYGVKD. CDR3 in DNA: TGTGCCACTAGTCCTCGACAGGAGAACTATGGCTACACCTTC. It is translated as CATSPRQENYGYTF.

The chain is built from TRBV19 and TRBJ1-5; 7 bases agree with TRBD1. The CDR3 length is 13 residues. The junction had 2 bases not matched to a gene; V was cut back by 4 bases and J by 5 bases. Germline CDR1 is LNHDA and CDR2 is SQIVND (reference sequence). For the CDR3, the DNA is TGTGCCAGTAGTACCGACAGGGATCAGCCCCAGCATTTT. Translating it yields CASSTDRDQPQHF.

This clone was recorded only once. The rearrangement joins TRBV13 to TRBJ1-1, with D possibly TRBD1 on 5 matching bases. Trimming removed 3 bases from V and 1 base from J, with 15 bases in between. CDR1 and CDR2 from the germline V gene are PRHDT and FYEKMQ (reference sequence). This CDR3 comprises 16 residues. CDR3 nucleotides: TGTGCCAGCAGCTTCGTGGGGGGACCGAAGAACACTGAAGCTTTCTTT. It specifies CASSFVGGPKNTEAFF.

The V call is TRBV24-1, the J call TRBJ2-5, with 7 bases aligning to TRBD1. V was pared by 6 bases and J by 2 bases, with 8 bases of the junction left unmatched. The V gene's germline CDR1 is KGHDR and CDR2 SFDVKD. The CDR3 contains 15 residues. The CDR3 DNA reads as TGTGCCACCAGTAACTACTTGGGACAGCAAGAGACCCAGTACTTC. Residues: CATSNYLGQQETQYF.

The chain uses TRBV28 and TRBJ2-3; the match to TRBD2 covers 8 bases. This CDR3 has 14 amino acids. V dropped 11 bases and J dropped 6; count of bases not matched to a gene: 13. Germline CDR1 MDHEN, CDR2 SYDVKM. The chain's CDR3 is CALGRGDTGDTQYF. The DNA of the CDR3 is TGTGCCTTGGGGCGGGGGGACACTGGGGATACGCAGTATTTT.

This clone has a handful of counts. The chain combines TRBV6-5 with TRBJ1-2, with D unresolved. This CDR3 has 12 amino acids. Germline V CDR1 and CDR2: MNHEY, SVGAGI. The ends were cut back, 8 bases at V and 4 bases at J, with 11 bases in the middle. CDR3 nucleotides: TGTGCCAGCGGCGGGAGCGGCTATGGCTACACCTTC. Its protein product is CASGGSGYGYTF.

The chain uses TRBV3-1 (or the pseudogene TRBV3-2) and TRBJ2-5, with D possibly being TRBD2 (5 bases). Trimming removed 4 bases at V and 5 bases at J, with 17 bases between. The CDR3 length is 15 residues. CDR1 and CDR2 (germline): LGHDT, YNNKEL (reference sequence). CDR3 nucleotides: TGTGCCAGCAGCCCCCCGACACCGGGGATGGAGACCCAGTACTTC. Protein: CASSPPTPGMETQYF.

The V and J genes are TRBV5-1 and TRBJ1-1; D unclear. The germline V gene encodes CDR1 SGHRS and CDR2 YFSETQ. There are 12 residues in the CDR3. V was clipped by 4 bases and J by 1 base, with 5 bases between them. The CDR3 sequence: CASSLANTEAFF. The CDR3 DNA sequence: TGCGCCAGCAGCCTCGCGAACACTGAAGCTTTCTTT.

The V gene is TRBV9, the J gene TRBJ1-2; 11 bases align to TRBD1. The CDR3 consists of 14 residues. Per germline, CDR1 SGDLS and CDR2 YYNGEE. Germline trimming cut 4 bases from V and 8 bases from J; bases unmatched to any gene: 7. CDR3 in amino acids: CASSSGQGVLGYTF. The CDR3 nucleotides read TGTGCCAGCAGCTCGGGACAGGGGGTCTTGGGCTACACCTTC.

The chain uses TRBV2 and TRBJ2-7; D is unclear. CDR1 SNHLY and CDR2 FYNNEI come from the germline V gene. V was cut by 1 base and J by 6 bases, with 4 bases left in between. This CDR3 spans 11 amino acids. The CDR3 region has the DNA TGTGCCAGCAGTGAAGGGGGCGAGCAGTACTTC. Protein sequence: CASSEGGEQYF.

The chain links TRBV5-1 to TRBJ2-3; maybe TRBD1 (6 bases). The CDR3 contains 17 residues. Trimming removed 0 bases from V and 4 bases from J, with 18 bases in between. CDR1 and CDR2 from the germline V gene are SGHRS and YFSETQ. CDR3 in DNA: TGCGCCAGCAGCTTGGTGGCACAGGGTAGAGTCGCAGATACGCAGTATTTT. Translated: CASSLVAQGRVADTQYF.

This chain uses TRBV7-6 with TRBJ1-2; no definite D call. This CDR3 has 14 residues. Germline loops: CDR1 SGHVS, CDR2 FNYEAQ. The germline V and J ends were trimmed by 1 base and 6 bases, with 12 bases remaining between them. The CDR3 is CASSLGPGDDGYTF. CDR3 nucleotides: TGTGCCAGCAGCTTAGGGCCAGGAGATGATGGCTACACCTTC. Filled out from reference TRBV7-6 and TRBJ1-2, the complete variable domain reads GAGVSQSPRYKVTKRGQDVALRCDPISGHVSLYWYRQALGQGPEFLTYFNYEAQQDKSGLPNDRFSAERPEGSISTLTIQRTEQRDSAMYRCASSLGPGDDGYTFGSGTRLTVV.

This clone was picked up one time. The CDR3 reads CATSDSRVGQLSSGANVLTF. The CDR3 nucleotides are TGTGCCACCAGTGATTCCCGAGTGGGGCAGTTAAGCTCTGGGGCCAACGTCCTGACTTTC. The rearrangement joins TRBV24-1 to TRBJ2-6; D is perhaps TRBD1 (5 bases). CDR3 length: 20 amino acids. Trimming left V 2 bases short and J 0 bases short, with 19 bases between. Per germline, CDR1 KGHDR and CDR2 SFDVKD.

The CDR3: CASSFRQRNEKLFF. The CDR3 nucleotides are TGTGCCAGCAGTTTTCGACAGAGAAATGAAAAACTGTTTTTT. The chain couples TRBV27 to TRBJ1-4; the D gene is possibly TRBD1 (5 bases). Trimming pared 3 bases from V and 5 bases from J, leaving 10 bases between. The CDR3 runs to 14 residues. Germline CDR1 reads MNHEY; CDR2 reads SMNVEV (reference sequence).

The V gene is TRBV19, the J gene TRBJ1-5; D may be TRBD1 (5 bases). There are 14 residues in the CDR3. Germline-derived CDR1 and CDR2 are LNHDA and SQIVND (reference sequence). The V end was cut by 7 bases, the J end by 4 bases, with 14 bases between. CDR3 region: CASKGTRGNQPQHF. DNA of the CDR3: TGTGCCAGTAAAGGGACCCGGGGTAATCAGCCCCAGCATTTT. The full variable domain, with the rest looked up from reference TRBV19 and TRBJ1-5, is DGGITQSPKYLFRKEGQNVTLSCEQNLNHDAMYWYRQDPGQGLRLIYYSQIVNDFQKGDIAEGYSVSREKKESFPLTVTSAQKNPTAFYLCASKGTRGNQPQHFGDGTRLSIL.

This chain uses TRBV7-9 with TRBJ2-2; D unclear. Germline loops: CDR1 SEHNR, CDR2 FQNEAQ (reference sequence). The CDR3 runs to 14 residues. V gave up 4 bases and J gave up 6 bases, with 12 bases separating them. The CDR3 DNA reads as TGTGCCAGCAGCTCTCCGAATGGTCCCGGGGAGCTGTTTTTT. Translation: CASSSPNGPGELFF.

This clone was seen only once. This chain links TRBV11-2 with TRBJ1-2, with a tentative D call TRBD1 (6 bases). Deletions cut 1 base from V and 1 base from J, with 13 bases between. The CDR3 contains 16 residues. Germline-derived CDR1 and CDR2 are SGHAT and FQNNGV. The CDR3 region has the DNA TGTGCCAGCAGCTTAGTGGAGGAGGGGGTTAACTATGGCTACACCTTC. It codes for CASSLVEEGVNYGYTF. Supplemented by reference TRBV11-2 and TRBJ1-2, the full variable domain reads EAGVAQSPRYKIIEKRQSVAFWCNPISGHATLYWYQQILGQGPKLLIQFQNNGVVDDSQLPKDRFSAERLKGVDSTLKIQPAKLEDSAVYLCASSLVEEGVNYGYTFGSGTRLTVV.

The chain uses TRBV30 and TRBJ2-7; D might be TRBD1 (5 bases). The CDR3 is made up of 13 amino acids. Trimming took off 0 bases at V and 11 bases at J, with 17 bases between the two ends. In germline, CDR1 is GTSNPN, CDR2 SVGIG (reference sequence). As DNA, the CDR3 is TGTGCCTGGAGTGTCGGCAGGGTTCCTGGGGAGTACTTC. This gives the protein CAWSVGRVPGEYF.

This chain joins TRBV18 and TRBJ1-1, with 8 positions matching TRBD1. The CDR3 contains 12 residues. Germline-derived CDR1 and CDR2 are KGHSH and LQKENI. Trimming at V came to 6 bases and at J to 8 bases, leaving 5 bases not matched to a gene. DNA of the CDR3: TGTGCCAGCTCCCCGGACAGGGTCGAAGCTTTCTTT. Protein product: CASSPDRVEAFF.

This clone was seen a handful of times. V usage is TRBV5-5 and J usage is TRBJ1-2; 8 bases are shared with TRBD1. Trimming at V came to 2 bases and at J to 2 bases, leaving 8 bases not matched to a gene. Germline CDR1 reads SGHKS; CDR2 reads YYEKEE (reference sequence). The CDR3 sequence is 16 residues long. The CDR3: CASSLGATGVNYGYTF. Here the CDR3 DNA reads TGTGCCAGCAGCTTAGGGGCGACAGGGGTAAACTATGGCTACACCTTC. Full variable domain (rest looked up from reference TRBV5-5 and TRBJ1-2): DAGVTQSPTHLIKTRGQQVTLRCSPISGHKSVSWYQQVLGQGPQFIFQYYEKEERGRGNFPDRFSARQFPNYSSELNVNALLLGDSALYLCASSLGATGVNYGYTFGSGTRLTVV.

The chain links TRBV4-2 to TRBJ1-2; TRBD1 is a possible D gene (6 bases). CDR3 length: 16 amino acids. V was cut by 0 bases and J by 0 bases, with 11 bases left in between. CDR1 and CDR2 (germline): LGHNA, YNFKEQ. The CDR3 spells CASSQESRQANYGYTF. As DNA, the CDR3 is TGTGCCAGCAGCCAAGAGTCCCGACAGGCTAACTATGGCTACACCTTC.

This chain uses TRBV5-1 with TRBJ2-1; TRBD2 might be the D (7 bases). CDR3 length: 15 amino acids. The germline V and J ends were trimmed by 2 bases and 7 bases, with 16 bases remaining between them. The germline V gene encodes CDR1 SGHRS and CDR2 YFSETQ. The CDR3 bases are TGCGCCAGCAGCTTCCCCTGGGGGGGCGGAAATGAGCAGTTCTTC. The encoded protein is CASSFPWGGGNEQFF.

The genes are TRBV5-6 and TRBJ2-7; 7 positions agree with TRBD1. Germline V lookup: CDR1 SGHDT, CDR2 YYEEEE. The trim removed 0 bases at V and 3 bases at J, leaving 6 bases unmatched. This CDR3 comprises 15 residues. The CDR3 sequence: CASSLAPGGYYEQYF. The CDR3 bases are TGTGCCAGCAGCTTGGCCCCAGGGGGATACTACGAGCAGTACTTC.